These 20 T cell receptor beta chains share one sample of origin, sequenced in a study of CD8+ T cells in alopecia areata. The treatment was: oral pan-JAK inhibitor, 5-10 mg twice daily. cDNA reverse transcribed from extracted RNA served as the sequencing template. Method: immunoSEQ multiplex PCR; TCRdb's copy keeps in-frame clones and lacks some. Among approximately 160,000 clones listed, around three fifths were seen once. The specimen was CD4+ T cells sorted from blood, collected at week 24, from a patient treated with tofacitinib. The source of these receptors is a human donor with alopecia areata.

The CDR3 DNA sequence: TGTGCCAGCACCTTCGGGCGGGGCATAAAATGGAGCTACAATGAGCAGTTCTTC. Its protein is CASTFGRGIKWSYNEQFF. This rearrangement joins TRBV7-9 to TRBJ2-1; D may be TRBD2 (6 bases). CDR1 SEHNR and CDR2 FQNEAQ come from the germline V gene (reference sequence). The CDR3 is 18 amino acids. Trimming pared 7 bases from V and 3 bases from J, leaving 25 bases between. Full variable domain (missing parts from reference TRBV7-9 and TRBJ2-1): DTGVSQNPRHKITKRGQNVTFRCDPISEHNRLYWYRQTLGQGPEFLTYFQNEAQLEKSRLLSDRFSAERPKGSFSTLEIQRTEQGDSAMYLCASTFGRGIKWSYNEQFFGPGTRLTVL.

The genes are TRBV11-3 and TRBJ1-2; D ambiguous. The CDR3 sequence is 12 residues long. In germline, CDR1 is SGHNT, CDR2 YENEEA. Between the trimmed V and J ends, which lost 10 bases and 3 bases, there was a span of 12 bases. CDR3 bases: TGTGCCATCGACCCGGGAGACTATGGCTACACCTTC. It translates to CAIDPGDYGYTF.

The V and J genes are TRBV7-3 and TRBJ2-3, with a possible D match to TRBD2 (6 bases). The CDR3 totals 14 residues. The germline V gene encodes CDR1 SGHTA and CDR2 FQGTGA. This CDR3 is CATRAAEGRGTQYF. The CDR3 DNA reads as TGTGCTACCCGTGCGGCGGAAGGGCGGGGTACGCAGTATTTT.

The chain is built from TRBV7-2 and TRBJ2-3; D perhaps matches TRBD1 (5 bases). The V end was cut by 2 bases, the J end by 6 bases, with 6 bases between. This CDR3 contains 12 residues. The germline CDR1 and CDR2 sequences are SGHTA and FQGNSA. The CDR3 DNA reads as TGTGCCAGCAGCTTAAACAGGGATACGCAGTATTTT. It specifies CASSLNRDTQYF.

Of note for this clone: The same CDR3 is also encoded by other DNA sequences in this sample. CDR3 amino acids: CASSPGQGNTEAFF. DNA of the CDR3: TGCGCCAGCAGCCCGGGACAGGGGAACACTGAAGCTTTCTTT. V gene TRBV5-1 combines with J gene TRBJ1-1; 9 nucleotides match TRBD1. The germline gives CDR1 SGHRS, CDR2 YFSETQ. There are 14 residues in the CDR3. Unmatched junction bases numbered 2, after V lost 4 bases and J lost 1 base.

The V call is TRBV27, the J call TRBJ1-5, with D tentatively TRBD1 (5 bases). Between the trimmed V and J ends, which lost 2 bases and 7 bases, there was a span of 15 bases. In germline, CDR1 is MNHEY, CDR2 SMNVEV (reference sequence). This CDR3 contains 15 residues. In DNA form, the CDR3 reads TGTGCCAGCAGTTTAATGTCGGGGGTGGGGCAGCCCCAGCATTTT. Its protein is CASSLMSGVGQPQHF.

This clone has only a few counts. The rearrangement uses TRBV7-2 and TRBJ2-1, with 11 bases lining up with TRBD2. CDR1 SGHTA and CDR2 FQGNSA come from the germline V gene. This CDR3 region has 15 residues. V shed 5 bases, J shed 8 bases, and the junction held 8 bases outside the gene matches. Written as DNA, the CDR3 is TGTGCCAGCAGCCGTCTAGCGGGGGGAGGCGATGAGCAGTTCTTC. Translated, it gives CASSRLAGGGDEQFF.

In this sample, this clone turned up a few times. This rearrangement joins TRBV4-2 to TRBJ2-4; D uncertain. Germline CDR1 LGHNA, CDR2 YNFKEQ. The V end was cut by 0 bases, the J end by 8 bases, with 11 bases between. This CDR3 has 14 amino acids. In DNA, the CDR3 is TGTGCCAGCAGCCAAGATGGGATGTTCGACATTCAGTACTTC. As protein: CASSQDGMFDIQYF.

Only a few counts were recorded for this clone. V and J are TRBV29-1 and TRBJ2-3, with TRBD2 identical over 13 bases. CDR3 length: 15 residues. CDR1 and CDR2 from the germline V gene are SQVTM and ANQGSEA. V lost 5 bases to trimming and J lost 2 bases; unmatched junction nucleotides: 4. CDR3 residues: CSVPGLAGVTDTQYF. DNA for the CDR3: TGCAGCGTTCCTGGACTAGCGGGGGTCACAGATACGCAGTATTTT.

In DNA form, the CDR3 reads TGTGCCAGCAGCCCCCAGGACAGGGGGCAAGAGACCCAGTACTTC. Its protein product is CASSPQDRGQETQYF. This chain connects TRBV4-2 to TRBJ2-5; 10 bases fit TRBD1. There are 15 residues in the CDR3. From germline, CDR1 is LGHNA and CDR2 YNFKEQ. The J segment lost 2 bases and the V segment lost 4 bases, leaving 4 bases of the junction unmatched.

CDR3 sequence reads: CASSDRDKWTYEQYF. Here the CDR3 DNA reads TGTGCCAGCAGTGATAGGGACAAGTGGACCTACGAGCAGTACTTC. The chain couples TRBV6-1 to TRBJ2-7; D is perhaps TRBD1 (6 bases). The CDR3 is 15 amino acids. With 3 bases removed from V and 2 bases from J, the gap between germline ends came to 14 bases. Germline CDR1 MNHNS, CDR2 SASEGT.

The chain recombines TRBV29-1 with TRBJ2-7; 12 bases agree with TRBD2. Trimming removed 6 bases from V and 6 bases from J; junction bases left unmatched: 9. The CDR3 has 14 amino acids. Germline CDR1 is SQVTM and CDR2 is ANQGSEA. CDR3 region: CSVKPGLAGGEQYF. Here the CDR3 DNA reads TGCAGCGTCAAACCGGGACTAGCGGGTGGCGAGCAGTACTTC.

This chain joins TRBV25-1 and TRBJ1-2; no clear D gene. Germline loops: CDR1 MGHDK, CDR2 SYGVNS. The CDR3 has 13 amino acids. The V gene lost 3 bases and the J gene lost 4 bases, with 9 bases spanning the gap. The CDR3 reads CASSEGEFYGYTF. Written as DNA, the CDR3 is TGTGCCAGCAGTGAGGGAGAATTCTATGGCTACACCTTC.

The chain carries TRBV27 and TRBJ2-3; 9 positions match TRBD1. CDR1 and CDR2 (germline): MNHEY, SMNVEV (reference sequence). The CDR3 has 16 residues. The V and J ends lost 6 bases and 1 base, in that order; junction bases with no gene match: 8. The CDR3 spells CASRETDRGRTDTQYF. The DNA of the CDR3 is TGTGCCAGCAGAGAGACGGACAGGGGACGCACAGATACGCAGTATTTT.

V is TRBV11-3 and J is TRBJ2-3, with 9 positions matching TRBD2. The germline CDR1 and CDR2 sequences are SGHNT and YENEEA. The V and J ends lost 4 bases and 4 bases, in that order; junction bases with no gene match: 9. CDR3 length: 16 amino acids. CDR3 sequence reads: CASSSKGTSPSDTQYF. CDR3 in DNA: TGTGCCAGCAGCTCAAAAGGGACTAGCCCTTCAGATACGCAGTATTTT.

The CDR3 region has the DNA TGTGCCAGCAGCTTTAGGATCTCCTACGAGCAGTACTTC. Translation gives CASSFRISYEQYF. V and J are TRBV7-2 and TRBJ2-7; D gene unclear. Per germline, CDR1 SGHTA and CDR2 FQGNSA. The CDR3 covers 13 residues. The ends were cut back, 3 bases at V and 0 bases at J, with 6 bases in the middle. Filled out from reference TRBV7-2 and TRBJ2-7, the complete variable domain reads GAGVSQSPSNKVTEKGKDVELRCDPISGHTALYWYRQSLGQGLEFLIYFQGNSAPDKSGLPSDRFSAERTGGSVSTLTIQRTQQEDSAVYLCASSFRISYEQYFGPGTRLTVT.

The chain employs TRBV30 and TRBJ1-6; TRBD1 matches 7 bases. The V and J ends lost 2 bases and 7 bases, in that order; junction bases with no gene match: 8. This CDR3 is built from 15 residues. Per the germline V gene, CDR1 is GTSNPN and CDR2 is SVGIG (reference sequence). The CDR3: CAWSPTGTDNSPLHF. The CDR3 coding sequence is TGTGCCTGGAGTCCTACCGGGACAGACAATTCACCCCTCCACTTT.

This rearrangement joins TRBV5-1 to TRBJ2-5; D remains unclear. Germline assignment: CDR1 SGHRS and CDR2 YFSETQ. Trimming removed 4 bases from V and 7 bases from J, with 23 bases in between. This CDR3 spans 16 amino acids. The CDR3, as DNA: TGCGCCAGCAGCCCCTCCTCCGTGGGCCTCACCAGGACCCAGTACTTC. Translation: CASSPSSVGLTRTQYF.

This sequence joins TRBV2 and TRBJ1-1, with D perhaps matching TRBD1 (5 bases). Trimming left V 9 bases short and J 3 bases short, with 14 bases between. From germline, CDR1 is SNHLY and CDR2 FYNNEI. The CDR3 covers 13 residues. CDR3 nucleotides: TGTGCCAGACGACAGACTGGGGACACTGAAGCTTTCTTT. This codes for CARRQTGDTEAFF.

This clone is a singleton in its sample. The chain employs TRBV18 and TRBJ2-2; D is unresolved. V lost 2 bases, J lost 4 bases, and 5 bases lay in between. The CDR3 covers 13 residues. Germline V gives CDR1 KGHSH, CDR2 LQKENI. CDR3 sequence reads: CASSPMPTGELFF. In DNA form, the CDR3 reads TGTGCCAGCTCACCAATGCCCACCGGGGAGCTGTTTTTT.